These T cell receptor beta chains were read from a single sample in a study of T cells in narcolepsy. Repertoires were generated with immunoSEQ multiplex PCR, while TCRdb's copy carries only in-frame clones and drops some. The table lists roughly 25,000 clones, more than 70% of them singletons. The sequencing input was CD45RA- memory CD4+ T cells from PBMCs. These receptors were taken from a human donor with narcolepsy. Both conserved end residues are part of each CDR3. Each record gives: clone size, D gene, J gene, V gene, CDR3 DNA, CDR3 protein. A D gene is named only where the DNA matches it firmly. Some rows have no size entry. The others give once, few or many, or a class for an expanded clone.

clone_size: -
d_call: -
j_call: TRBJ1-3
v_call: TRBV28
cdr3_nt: TGTGCCAGCAGTACGGCAGGTTACTCTGGAAACACCATATATTTT
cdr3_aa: CASSTAGYSGNTIYF

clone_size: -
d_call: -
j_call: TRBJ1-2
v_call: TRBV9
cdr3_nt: TGTGCCAGCACCTCTGGGTGGGGGGACTACTATGGCTACACCTTC
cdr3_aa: CASTSGWGDYYGYTF

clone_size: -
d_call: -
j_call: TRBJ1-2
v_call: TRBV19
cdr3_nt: TGTGCCAGTAGTAGGAGCGGGGGAGAGGTTGGCTACACCTTC
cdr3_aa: CASSRSGGEVGYTF

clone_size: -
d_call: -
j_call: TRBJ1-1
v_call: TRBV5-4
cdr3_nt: TGTGCCAGCAGCTTGGTCGGGTTTACTGAAGCTTTCTTT
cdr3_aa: CASSLVGFTEAFF

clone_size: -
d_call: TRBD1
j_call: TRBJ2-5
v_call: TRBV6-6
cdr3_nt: TGTGCCAGCAGTGCCGGGACAGGGGAAGAGACCCAGTACTTC
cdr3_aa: CASSAGTGEETQYF

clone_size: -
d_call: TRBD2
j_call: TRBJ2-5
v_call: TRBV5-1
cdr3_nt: TGCGCCAGCAGCTCCAGCCGGACTAGCGGGAGGGTGTGGAACTTC
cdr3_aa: CASSSSRTSGRVWNF

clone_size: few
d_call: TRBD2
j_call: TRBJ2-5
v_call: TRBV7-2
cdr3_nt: TGTGCCAGCAGCTCCACCACGCCCGGGACTAGTATTATTGTTGAGACCCAGTACTTC
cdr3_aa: CASSSTTPGTSIIVETQYF

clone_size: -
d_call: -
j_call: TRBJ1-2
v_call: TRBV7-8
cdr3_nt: TGTGCCAGCAGCTTAAGGCCACAGGCACCCGGTTCATATGGCTACACCTTC
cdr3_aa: CASSLRPQAPGSYGYTF

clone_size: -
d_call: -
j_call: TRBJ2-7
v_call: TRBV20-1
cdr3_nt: TGCAGTGCTGATCTCGGTAACGAGCAGTACTTC
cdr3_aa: CSADLGNEQYF

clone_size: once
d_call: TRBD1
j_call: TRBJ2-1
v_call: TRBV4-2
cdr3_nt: TGTGCCAGCAGCCCGGGGACAGGGGACTACAATGAGCAGTTCTTC
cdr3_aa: CASSPGTGDYNEQFF

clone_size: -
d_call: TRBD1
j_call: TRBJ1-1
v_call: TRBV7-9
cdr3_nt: TGTGCCAGCAGCTTACAGGGGGACACTGAAGCTTTCTTT
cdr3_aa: CASSLQGDTEAFF

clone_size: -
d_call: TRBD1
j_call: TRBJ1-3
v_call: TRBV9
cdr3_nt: TGTGCCAGCAGCGATGACAGGGCGGGAAACACCATATATTTT
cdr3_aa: CASSDDRAGNTIYF

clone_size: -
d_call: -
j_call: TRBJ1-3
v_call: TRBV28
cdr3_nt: TGTGCCAGCAGTTTACCCGGACAGAACTCTGGAAACACCATATATTTT
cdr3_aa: CASSLPGQNSGNTIYF

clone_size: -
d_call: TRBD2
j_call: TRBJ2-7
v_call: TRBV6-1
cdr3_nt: TGTGCCAGCCGGGACTATGCCTACGGGCAGTACTTC
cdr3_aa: CASRDYAYGQYF

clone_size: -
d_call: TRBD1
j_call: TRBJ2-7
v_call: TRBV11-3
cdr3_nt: TGTGCCAGCAGCCAGGGGACAGGGGTATACGAGCAGTACTTC
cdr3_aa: CASSQGTGVYEQYF

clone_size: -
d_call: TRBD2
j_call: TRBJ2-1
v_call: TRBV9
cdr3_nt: TGTGCCAGCAGCGCTAGCGGGAGGGAATACAATGAGCAGTTCTTC
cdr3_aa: CASSASGREYNEQFF

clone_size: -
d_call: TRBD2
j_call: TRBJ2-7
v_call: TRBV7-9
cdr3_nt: TGTGCCAGCAGCCCCGGGACTAGCTCTTGGAGGGACTACTACGAGCAGTACTTC
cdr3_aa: CASSPGTSSWRDYYEQYF

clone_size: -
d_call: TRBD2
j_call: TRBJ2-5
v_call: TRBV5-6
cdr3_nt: TGTGCCAGCAGCCCGGGACTAGCGGGTGAACTCGGGCAGTACTTC
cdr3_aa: CASSPGLAGELGQYF

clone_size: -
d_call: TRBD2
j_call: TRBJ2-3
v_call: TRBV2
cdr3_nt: TGTGCCAGCAGTGTTACTAGCGGGAGATCATGGGATACGCAGTATTTT
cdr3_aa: CASSVTSGRSWDTQYF

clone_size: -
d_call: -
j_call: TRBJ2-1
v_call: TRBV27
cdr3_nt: TGTGCCAGCAGGCCAGAGACAGGACACTTTAGAAATGAGCAGTTCTTC
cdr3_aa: CASRPETGHFRNEQFF

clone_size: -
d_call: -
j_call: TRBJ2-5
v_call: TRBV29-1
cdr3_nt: TGCAGCGTTCCGGGGATTCCTCAAGAGACCCAGTACTTC
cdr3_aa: CSVPGIPQETQYF

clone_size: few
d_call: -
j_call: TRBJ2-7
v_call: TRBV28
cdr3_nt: TGTGCCAGCAGCGGCTCCTACGAGCAGTACTTC
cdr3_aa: CASSGSYEQYF

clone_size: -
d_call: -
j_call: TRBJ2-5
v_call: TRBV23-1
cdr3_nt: TGCGCCAGCAGTTGCCGGGACATAGGTCAAGAGACCCAGTACTTC
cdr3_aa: CASSCRDIGQETQYF

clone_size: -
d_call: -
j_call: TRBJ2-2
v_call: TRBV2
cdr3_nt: TGTGCCAGCAGTGATATCAGGGCCGATACCGGGGAGCTGTTTTTT
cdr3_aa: CASSDIRADTGELFF

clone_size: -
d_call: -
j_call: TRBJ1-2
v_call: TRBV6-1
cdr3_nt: TGTGCCAGCAGTGAGCTGAGGGGCTACACCTTC
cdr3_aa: CASSELRGYTF

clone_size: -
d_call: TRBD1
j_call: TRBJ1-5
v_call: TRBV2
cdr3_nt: TGTGCCAGCAGGACCGAACAGGGGGCGCACGGTCAGCCCCAGCATTTT
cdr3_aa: CASRTEQGAHGQPQHF

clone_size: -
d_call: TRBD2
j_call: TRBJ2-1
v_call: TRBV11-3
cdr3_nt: TGTGCCAGCAGCTTAGGGTCTAGCGGGAGTGAGGTTGAGCAGTTCTTC
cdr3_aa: CASSLGSSGSEVEQFF

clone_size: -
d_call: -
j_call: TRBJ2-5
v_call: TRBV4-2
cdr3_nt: TGTGCCAGCAGCCAAGGGACTCGGGGGTACCAAGAGACCCAGTACTTC
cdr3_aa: CASSQGTRGYQETQYF

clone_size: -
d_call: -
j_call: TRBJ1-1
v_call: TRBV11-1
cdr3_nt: TGTGCCAGCAGCATTACTCCGGGACATGTAGCTTTCTTT
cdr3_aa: CASSITPGHVAFF

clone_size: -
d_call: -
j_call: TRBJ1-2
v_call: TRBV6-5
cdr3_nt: TGTGCCAGCAGGAGAACCCTCGGGGAGTCTGGCTACACCTTC
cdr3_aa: CASRRTLGESGYTF

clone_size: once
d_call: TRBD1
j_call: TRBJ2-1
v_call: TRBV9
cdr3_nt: TGTGCCAGCAGCGTAATTCCACAGGGGGCTTACAATGAGCAGTTCTTC
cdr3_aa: CASSVIPQGAYNEQFF

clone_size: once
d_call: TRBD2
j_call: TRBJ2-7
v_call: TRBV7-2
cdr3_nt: TGTGCCAGCAGCACCGGGACTAGCCGCGGCGAGCAGTACTTC
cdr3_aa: CASSTGTSRGEQYF

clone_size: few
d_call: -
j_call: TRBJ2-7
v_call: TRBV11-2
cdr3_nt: TGTGCCAGCAGCTTAGGAGGCAGGGCAGCGCGCGAGCAGTACTTC
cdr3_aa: CASSLGGRAAREQYF

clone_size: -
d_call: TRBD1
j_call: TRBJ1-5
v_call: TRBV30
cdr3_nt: TGTGCCTGGGACTCAGGGGGCAAACAGCCCCAGCATTTT
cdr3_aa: CAWDSGGKQPQHF

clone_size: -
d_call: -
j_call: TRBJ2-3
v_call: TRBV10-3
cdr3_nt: TGTGCCATAAAGACATCTGCTAGCACAGATACGCAGTATTTT
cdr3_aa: CAIKTSASTDTQYF

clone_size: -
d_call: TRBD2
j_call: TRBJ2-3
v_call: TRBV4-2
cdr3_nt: TGTGCCAGCAGCCGTCTCACCGGGACTAGCTCGATCGATACGCAGTATTTT
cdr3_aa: CASSRLTGTSSIDTQYF

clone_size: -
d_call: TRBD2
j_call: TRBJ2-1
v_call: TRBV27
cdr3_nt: TGTGCCAGCACCTTTAGCGGGAGGGCCTCCTACAATGAGCAGTTCTTC
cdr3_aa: CASTFSGRASYNEQFF

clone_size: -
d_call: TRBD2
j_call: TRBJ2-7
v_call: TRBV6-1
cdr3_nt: TGTGCCAGTGCCCCGGGACTAGACGCCTACGAGCAGTACTTC
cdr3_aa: CASAPGLDAYEQYF

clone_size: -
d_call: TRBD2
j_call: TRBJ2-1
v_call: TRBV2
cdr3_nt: TGTGCCAGCAGCTACCGCGGGAGTGCGGGATACAATGAGCAGTTCTTC
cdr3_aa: CASSYRGSAGYNEQFF

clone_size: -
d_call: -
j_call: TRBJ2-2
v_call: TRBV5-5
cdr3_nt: TGTGCCAGCAGCTGGGTAGGACAATCCGGGGAGCTGTTTTTT
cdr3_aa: CASSWVGQSGELFF

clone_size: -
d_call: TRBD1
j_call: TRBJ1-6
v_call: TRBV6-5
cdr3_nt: TGTGCCAGCAGTTACTCACAGGGGGCGATTTCACCCCTCCACTTT
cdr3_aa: CASSYSQGAISPLHF